These T cell receptor beta chains were read from a single sample in a study of T-cell reconstitution after alpha-beta-depleted transplantation in children. TCRdb reanalysed the PCR reads using MiXCR and keeps one entry per CDR3 protein. The top ten clones hold roughly 30% of a sample with about 980,000 distinct CDR3 sequences, roughly 29% of them seen once. The sample in question was PBMCs, mostly from graft donor cells, obtained 360 days after TCRalphabeta/CD19-depleted stem cell transplant. The receptor set was obtained from a boy younger than two who had a stem cell transplant for SCID, so the T cells may come from the graft donor. CDR3s include the opening cysteine and the closing phenylalanine or tryptophan. Each record gives: V gene, clone size, J gene, D gene, CDR3 protein, CDR3 DNA. A D gene is named only where the DNA matches it firmly. Rows give clone size only sometimes, using once, few, many, or a class for an expanded clone.

V gene: TRBV7-2; clone size: few; J gene: TRBJ2-7; D gene: -; CDR3 protein: CASNLRLASSYEQYF; CDR3 DNA: TGTGCCAGCAACCTAAGGCTAGCTTCCTCTTACGAGCAGTACTTC
V gene: TRBV7-6; clone size: few; J gene: TRBJ1-2; D gene: TRBD1; CDR3 protein: CASSAQPRGRTVYGYTF; CDR3 DNA: TGTGCCAGCAGCGCGCAACCCAGGGGGCGGACTGTCTATGGCTACACCTTC
V gene: TRBV5-1; clone size: few; J gene: TRBJ2-3; D gene: TRBD1; CDR3 protein: CASSSWTGGGTDTQYF; CDR3 DNA: TGCGCCAGCAGCTCGTGGACAGGGGGAGGCACAGATACGCAGTATTTT
V gene: TRBV6-5; clone size: -; J gene: TRBJ1-1; D gene: -; CDR3 protein: CASSYEEGRANTEAFF; CDR3 DNA: TGTGCCAGCAGTTACGAGGAGGGGAGGGCGAACACTGAAGCTTTCTTT
V gene: TRBV29-1; clone size: -; J gene: TRBJ2-2; D gene: -; CDR3 protein: CSVDRKNTGELFF; CDR3 DNA: TGCAGCGTTGACAGGAAAAACACCGGGGAGCTGTTTTTT
V gene: TRBV12-3/TRBV12-4; clone size: few; J gene: TRBJ1-1; D gene: -; CDR3 protein: CASSLARTVNTEAFF; CDR3 DNA: TGTGCCAGCAGTTTAGCGAGGACGGTGAACACTGAAGCTTTCTTT
V gene: TRBV19; clone size: -; J gene: TRBJ1-1; D gene: -; CDR3 protein: CASRRPAFFTEAFF; CDR3 DNA: TGTGCCAGTAGAAGGCCGGCCTTTTTCACTGAAGCTTTCTTT
V gene: TRBV29-1; clone size: -; J gene: TRBJ1-1; D gene: -; CDR3 protein: CSVFGKVDTEAFF; CDR3 DNA: TGCAGCGTTTTCGGGAAGGTGGACACTGAAGCTTTCTTT
V gene: TRBV7-9; clone size: few; J gene: TRBJ1-6; D gene: -; CDR3 protein: CASSPDGGSPLHF; CDR3 DNA: TGTGCCAGCAGCCCGGACGGGGGTTCACCCCTCCACTTT
V gene: TRBV27; clone size: few; J gene: TRBJ1-1; D gene: -; CDR3 protein: CASSGRGGGTEAFF; CDR3 DNA: TGTGCCAGCAGTGGTCGGGGTGGCGGCACTGAAGCTTTCTTT
V gene: TRBV12-3/TRBV12-4; clone size: many; J gene: TRBJ2-3; D gene: TRBD2; CDR3 protein: CASSPTSGGPLLDTQYF; CDR3 DNA: TGTGCCAGCAGCCCCACTAGCGGGGGGCCATTGCTAGATACGCAGTATTTT
V gene: TRBV28; clone size: few; J gene: TRBJ1-2; D gene: -; CDR3 protein: CASSFLPAGWDYGYTF; CDR3 DNA: TGTGCCAGCAGTTTTCTGCCGGCAGGATGGGACTATGGCTACACCTTC
V gene: TRBV6-5; clone size: many; J gene: TRBJ2-5; D gene: TRBD2; CDR3 protein: CASGGGETQYF; CDR3 DNA: TGTGCCAGCGGGGGGGGAGAGACCCAGTACTTC
V gene: TRBV18; clone size: -; J gene: TRBJ2-1; D gene: TRBD2; CDR3 protein: CASSPLMASGTYNEQFF; CDR3 DNA: TGTGCCAGCTCACCACTAATGGCTAGCGGGACTTACAATGAGCAGTTCTTC
V gene: TRBV6-1; clone size: few; J gene: TRBJ2-1; D gene: -; CDR3 protein: CASYSGGSYNEQFF; CDR3 DNA: TGTGCCAGCTACTCAGGGGGGTCTTACAATGAGCAGTTCTTC
V gene: TRBV14; clone size: -; J gene: TRBJ1-2; D gene: TRBD1; CDR3 protein: CASSQGRGQGNYGYTF; CDR3 DNA: TGTGCCAGCAGCCAAGGAAGGGGACAGGGTAACTATGGCTACACCTTC
V gene: TRBV7-9; clone size: few; J gene: TRBJ2-7; D gene: TRBD1; CDR3 protein: CASSSGQGSNEQYF; CDR3 DNA: TGTGCCAGCAGCTCCGGACAGGGGAGTAACGAGCAGTACTTC
V gene: TRBV5-1; clone size: -; J gene: TRBJ2-1; D gene: TRBD2; CDR3 protein: CASSPSTSASSYNEQFF; CDR3 DNA: TGCGCCAGCAGCCCTTCGACTAGCGCAAGCTCCTACAATGAGCAGTTCTTC
V gene: TRBV12-3/TRBV12-4; clone size: few; J gene: TRBJ2-7; D gene: -; CDR3 protein: CASSSRARGEQYF; CDR3 DNA: TGTGCCAGCAGTTCCCGGGCCCGGGGCGAGCAGTACTTC